What follows are 20 T cell receptor beta chains derived from one specimen sequenced in a study of blood T cell repertoires in COVID-19. Data came from immunoSEQ multiplex PCR; TCRdb stores just in-frame clones and leaves some out. The sample consists of approximately 100,000 clones, roughly 80% of them appearing once. The sequenced sample consisted of peripheral blood. Source of these receptors: a man aged 55 to 70 with acute or convalescent COVID-19.

V is TRBV5-1 and J is TRBJ2-7; TRBD1 agrees at 8 bases. The CDR3 is 14 residues long. Germline-derived CDR1 and CDR2 are SGHRS and YFSETQ. V gave up 2 bases and J gave up 3 bases; unmatched junction bases: 4. CDR3 residues: CASSLQGGGYEQYF. CDR3 DNA: TGCGCCAGCAGCTTACAGGGGGGTGGCTACGAGCAGTACTTC. Full variable domain (missing parts from reference TRBV5-1 and TRBJ2-7): KAGVTQTPRYLIKTRGQQVTLSCSPISGHRSVSWYQQTPGQGLQFLFEYFSETQRNKGNFPGRFSGRQFSNSRSEMNVSTLELGDSALYLCASSLQGGGYEQYFGPGTRLTVT.

This clone has more than one count but fewer than ten. J is TRBJ1-3 and V is TRBV7-8; 7 nucleotides agree with TRBD1. After removal of 4 bases from V and 4 bases from J, the junction contained 7 bases not matched to a gene. Germline assignment: CDR1 SGHVS and CDR2 FQNEAQ. This CDR3 comprises 15 residues. The CDR3 region is CASSSGRGYGNTIYF. The CDR3 region has the DNA TGTGCCAGCAGCTCTGGCAGGGGGTACGGAAACACCATATATTTT.

This clone was seen a single time. The chain has TRBV7-6 and TRBJ2-1; the D gene is possibly TRBD2 (5 bases). Germline V gene sequence: CDR1 SGHVS, CDR2 FNYEAQ. V lost 5 bases and J lost 9, with 11 bases in between. The CDR3 consists of 12 residues. CDR3 sequence reads: CASSPRESEQFF. The CDR3 DNA follows: TGTGCCAGCAGCCCTCGGGAAAGTGAGCAGTTCTTC.

The chain couples TRBV28 to TRBJ2-1; TRBD1 might be the D (7 bases). Germline V lookup: CDR1 MDHEN, CDR2 SYDVKM. The CDR3 spans 15 residues. Trimming removed 6 bases at V and 0 bases at J, with 12 bases between. The CDR3, as DNA: TGTGCCAGCAGCCCAGGGGGGCACTCCTACAATGAGCAGTTCTTC. This sequence encodes CASSPGGHSYNEQFF.

The V call is TRBV6-1, the J call TRBJ2-1, with a tentative D call TRBD2 (5 bases). V lost 3 bases and J 1 base, leaving 16 bases between the germline ends. Germline V lookup: CDR1 MNHNS, CDR2 SASEGT. The CDR3 consists of 17 residues. CDR3 sequence reads: CASSEVLSGVSYNEQFF. The CDR3 DNA reads as TGTGCCAGCAGTGAGGTACTTTCCGGGGTTTCCTACAATGAGCAGTTCTTC.

The chain joins TRBV5-1 to TRBJ2-2, with TRBD2 identical over 13 bases. This CDR3 is 15 amino acids long. CDR1 and CDR2 (germline): SGHRS, YFSETQ. Losses at the gene ends were 6 bases for V and 6 bases for J; bases not matched to a gene: 5. The CDR3 DNA reads as TGCGCCAGCATCAGGACTAGCGGGAGCCCCGGGGAGCTGTTTTTT. Translating it yields CASIRTSGSPGELFF. The complete variable domain, with remaining parts taken from reference TRBV5-1 and TRBJ2-2, reads KAGVTQTPRYLIKTRGQQVTLSCSPISGHRSVSWYQQTPGQGLQFLFEYFSETQRNKGNFPGRFSGRQFSNSRSEMNVSTLELGDSALYLCASIRTSGSPGELFFGEGSRLTVL.

V and J are TRBV5-1 and TRBJ2-7, with no clear D. This CDR3 region has 13 residues. V was shortened by 2 bases and J by 12 bases, with 18 bases between the two germline ends. The germline CDR1 and CDR2 sequences are SGHRS and YFSETQ. The CDR3 loop reads CASSFGSGQVPYF. The DNA for the CDR3 is TGCGCCAGCAGCTTTGGGTCCGGCCAGGTACCGTACTTC.

The genes are TRBV27 and TRBJ2-7, with TRBD2 identical over 12 bases. V lost 5 bases and J lost 3; bases outside the gene matches: 8. The CDR3 loop spans 16 amino acids. Germline V gene data show CDR1 as MNHEY and CDR2 as SMNVEV (reference sequence). This CDR3 is CASSPSTSGGFYEQYF. Here the CDR3 DNA reads TGTGCCAGCAGTCCCTCGACTAGCGGGGGATTCTACGAGCAGTACTTC.

V gene TRBV2 combines with J gene TRBJ2-1, with TRBD2 matching 11 bases. The V segment lost 2 bases and the J segment 12 bases; nucleotides outside the gene matches: 9. Germline V gene data show CDR1 as SNHLY and CDR2 as FYNNEI. The CDR3 spans 15 residues. The DNA for the CDR3 is TGTGCCAGCAGTGAATATAGCGGGAGGGCGAGTAGGCAGTTCTTC. It specifies CASSEYSGRASRQFF.

The CDR3 DNA follows: TGCGCCAGCAGCCTAGCGGTTAGCTCCTACGAGCAGTACGTC. Its translation: CASSLAVSSYEQYV. J is TRBJ2-7 and V is TRBV4-3; D is possibly TRBD2 (6 bases). This CDR3 contains 14 residues. CDR1 LGHNA and CDR2 YSLEER come from the germline V gene. Trimming took 4 bases from V and 0 from J, leaving 10 bases between them.

This clone turned up a few times. The chain uses TRBV11-2 and TRBJ1-2; 12 nucleotides line up with TRBD1. The CDR3 sequence is 14 residues long. Germline-derived CDR1 and CDR2 are SGHAT and FQNNGV. V shed 4 bases and J 7 bases; nucleotides not matched to a gene: 4. The CDR3 nucleotides are TGTGCCAGCAGCTGGGGACAGGGGGCGCTTGGCTACACCTTC. Translation: CASSWGQGALGYTF.

The rearrangement uses TRBV6-5 and TRBJ2-7; 7 bases are a match to TRBD2. The CDR3 is made up of 13 amino acids. V lost 5 bases, J lost 6 bases, and 7 bases stayed unmatched. Germline-derived CDR1 and CDR2 are MNHEY and SVGAGI. In nucleotides, the CDR3 is TGTGCCAGCAGTCAGGGACTATTAGGCGAGCAGTACTTC. It encodes CASSQGLLGEQYF.

This clone showed up just a few times. V and J are TRBV2 and TRBJ1-3; TRBD1 matches at 7 bases. The V segment lost 7 bases and the J segment 0 bases; nucleotides outside the gene matches: 3. Germline CDR1 and CDR2: SNHLY and FYNNEI. The CDR3 loop spans 14 amino acids. CDR3 nucleotides: TGTGCCAGCAAGGGGGCTAGCTCTGGAAACACCATATATTTT. This codes for CASKGASSGNTIYF.

This clone was seen a few times. The rearrangement joins TRBV5-1 to TRBJ2-1; 7 bases agree with TRBD1. Trimming removed 2 bases from V and 9 bases from J; junction bases left unmatched: 14. In germline, CDR1 is SGHRS, CDR2 YFSETQ. CDR3 length: 16 amino acids. CDR3 loop: CASSLLGQGVGGEQFF. In nucleotides, the CDR3 is TGCGCCAGCAGCTTACTAGGGCAGGGGGTTGGCGGTGAGCAGTTCTTC.

The J gene is TRBJ2-1, the V gene TRBV25-1, with 10 bases that match TRBD1. The CDR3 runs 12 residues. The J segment lost 8 bases and the V segment lost 10 bases, leaving 5 bases of the junction unmatched. Germline-derived CDR1 and CDR2 are MGHDK and SYGVNS. The DNA of the CDR3 is TGTGCCACCAAGACAGGGGGCCATGAGCAGTTCTTC. It specifies CATKTGGHEQFF.

The chain has TRBV29-1 and TRBJ2-5; 7 positions match TRBD2. The CDR3 extends over 12 amino acids. Germline CDR1 reads SQVTM; CDR2 reads ANQGSEA. V trimming: 7 bases; J trimming: 2 bases; junction bases outside the gene matches: 4. CDR3 loop: CSGEGNQETQYF. The CDR3 DNA sequence: TGCAGCGGGGAGGGAAATCAAGAGACCCAGTACTTC.

The V gene is TRBV28, the J gene TRBJ2-7; TRBD1 might be the D (6 bases). Germline V CDR1 and CDR2: MDHEN, SYDVKM. Between the trimmed V and J ends, which lost 5 bases and 3 bases, there was a span of 17 bases. This CDR3 spans 15 amino acids. For the CDR3, the DNA is TGTGCCAGCAGTCCTCTGGGGGCGGGTCTCTACGAGCAGTACTTC. This sequence encodes CASSPLGAGLYEQYF.

V gene TRBV29-1 combines with J gene TRBJ2-5; D is possibly TRBD2 (7 bases). This CDR3 spans 12 amino acids. With 2 bases removed from V and 5 bases from J, the gap between germline ends came to 9 bases. Germline CDR1 and CDR2: SQVTM and ANQGSEA. CDR3 loop: CSVEWGGETQYF. The DNA of the CDR3 is TGCAGCGTTGAATGGGGGGGCGAGACCCAGTACTTC.

This clone has more than one count but fewer than ten. The chain uses TRBV11-2 and TRBJ2-2, with 7 bases identical to TRBD1. The CDR3 has 16 residues. From germline, CDR1 is SGHAT and CDR2 FQNNGV. The junction had 11 bases not matched to a gene; V was cut back by 6 bases and J by 4 bases. The CDR3 reads CASREYRGSGTGELFF. The CDR3 bases are TGTGCCAGCAGGGAGTACAGGGGATCGGGCACCGGGGAGCTGTTTTTT.

This chain joins TRBV5-4 and TRBJ1-4, with TRBD1 matching 7 bases. Trimming took 4 bases from V and 8 from J; bases not matched to a gene: 11. The length of the CDR3 is 15 residues. From germline, CDR1 is SGHNT and CDR2 YYREEE (reference sequence). CDR3 in DNA: TGTGCCAGCAGCATAACAGGGGAGGTTGGGGAAAAACTGTTTTTT. Protein: CASSITGEVGEKLFF.